The clone carrying this T cell receptor beta chain has a handful of counts. The target antigen is unknown. This sample was included in a study of beta chain features in type 1 diabetes. The study, taken as a whole, reports: Shorter TCRB CDR3s, moderately but significantly so, were found in Type 1 diabetes patients in all four CD4+ subsets.

The CDR3 runs 17 residues. V dropped 6 bases and J dropped 2; count of bases not matched to a gene: 16. CDR1 is LNHDA, CDR2 SQIVND, per germline (reference sequence). The study reverse transcribed the entire isolated RNA, so it sequenced expressed TCRB transcripts. Clones were sequenced by immunoSEQ multiplex PCR, and TCRdb holds only the in-frame ones, with some missing. The profile shows under 850,000 clones, around 15% of them singletons. This sequence joins TRBV19 and TRBJ2-7, with TRBD1 matching over 7 bases. The sample taken for sequencing was naive CD4+ T cells from blood. This TCR came from a man between 18 and 29 years old with type 1 diabetes. CDR3 loop: CASRRQGQNLGTYEQYF. CDR3 DNA sequence: TGTGCCAGTAGGAGACAGGGACAGAATCTGGGGACCTACGAGCAGTACTTC.